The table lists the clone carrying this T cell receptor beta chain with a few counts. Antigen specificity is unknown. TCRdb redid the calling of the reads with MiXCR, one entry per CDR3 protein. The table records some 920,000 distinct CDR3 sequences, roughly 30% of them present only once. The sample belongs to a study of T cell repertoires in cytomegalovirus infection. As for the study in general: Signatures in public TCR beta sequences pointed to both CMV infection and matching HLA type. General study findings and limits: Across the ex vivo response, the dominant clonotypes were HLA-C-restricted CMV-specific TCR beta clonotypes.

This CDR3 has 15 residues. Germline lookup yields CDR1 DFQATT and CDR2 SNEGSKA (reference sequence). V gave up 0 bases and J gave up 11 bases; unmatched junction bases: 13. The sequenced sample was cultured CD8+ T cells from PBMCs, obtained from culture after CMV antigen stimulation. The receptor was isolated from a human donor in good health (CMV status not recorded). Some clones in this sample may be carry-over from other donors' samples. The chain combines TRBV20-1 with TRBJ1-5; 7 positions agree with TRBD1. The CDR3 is CSARDHRDSPNTQHF. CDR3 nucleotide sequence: TGCAGTGCTAGAGATCACCGGGACAGCCCTAATACCCAGCATTTT.